This TCR beta chain was obtained from a study of cytomegalovirus exposure and HLA in healthy donors. Findings and limits, study-wide: Most TCR sequences showed up rarely, but some public TCRs showed up in many donors.

The 120-subject validation cohort, separate from the approximately 670-subject first cohort, included the donors. Only in-frame clones appear in the TCRdb table, and some are missing; sequencing was by immunoSEQ multiplex PCR. The sample includes fewer than 150,000 clones, around 88% of them seen just once. Remarks on this clone: Antigen unknown.

J gave up 6 bases and V 6 bases, and 11 bases lay outside the gene matches. CDR3 length: 16 residues. The germline gives CDR1 SGDLS, CDR2 YYNGEE. The TCR was taken from a woman between 18 and 29 years old in good health and CMV-seropositive. Sequencing input: PBMCs. The rearrangement uses TRBV9 and TRBJ2-7; 14 bases line up with TRBD2. CDR3 coding DNA: TGTGCCAGCAATCCGGGGACTAGCGGGAGAATAGGCGAGCAGTACTTC. Its protein is CASNPGTSGRIGEQYF. The entire variable domain, with the rest obtained from reference TRBV9 and TRBJ2-7, is as follows: DSGVTQTPKHLITATGQRVTLRCSPRSGDLSVYWYQQSLDQGLQFLIQYYNGEERAKGNILERFSAQQFPDLHSELNLSSLELGDSALYFCASNPGTSGRIGEQYFGPGTRLTVT.